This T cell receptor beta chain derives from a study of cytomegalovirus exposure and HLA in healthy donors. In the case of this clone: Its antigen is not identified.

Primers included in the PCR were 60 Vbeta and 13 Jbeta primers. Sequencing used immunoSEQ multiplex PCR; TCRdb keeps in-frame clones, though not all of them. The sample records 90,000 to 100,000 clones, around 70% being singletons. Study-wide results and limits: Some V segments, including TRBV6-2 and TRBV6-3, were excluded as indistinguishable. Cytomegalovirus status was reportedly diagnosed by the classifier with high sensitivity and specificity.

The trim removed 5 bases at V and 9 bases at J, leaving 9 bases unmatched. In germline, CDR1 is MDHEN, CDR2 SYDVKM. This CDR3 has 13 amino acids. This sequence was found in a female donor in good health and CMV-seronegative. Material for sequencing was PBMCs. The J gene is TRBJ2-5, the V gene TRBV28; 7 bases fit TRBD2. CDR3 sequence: CASSPGLLLPQYF. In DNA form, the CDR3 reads TGTGCCAGCAGTCCGGGACTATTGCTACCCCAGTACTTC.